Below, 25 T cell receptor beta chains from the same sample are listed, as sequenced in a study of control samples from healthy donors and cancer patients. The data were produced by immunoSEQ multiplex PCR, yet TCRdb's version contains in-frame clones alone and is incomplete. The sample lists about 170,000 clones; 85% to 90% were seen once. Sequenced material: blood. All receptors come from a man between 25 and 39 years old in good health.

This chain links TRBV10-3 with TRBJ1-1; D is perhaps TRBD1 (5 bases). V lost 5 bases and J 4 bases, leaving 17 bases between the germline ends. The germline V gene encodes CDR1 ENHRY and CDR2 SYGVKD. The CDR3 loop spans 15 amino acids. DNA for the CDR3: TGTGCCATCAGTCACTTAGATGGGGGGGGCACTGAAGCTTTCTTT. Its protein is CAISHLDGGGTEAFF.

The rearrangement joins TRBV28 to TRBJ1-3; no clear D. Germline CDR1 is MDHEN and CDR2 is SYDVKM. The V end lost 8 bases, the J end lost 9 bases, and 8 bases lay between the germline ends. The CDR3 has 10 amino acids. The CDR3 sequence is CASGNGTIYF. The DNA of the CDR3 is TGTGCCAGCGGGAACGGCACCATATATTTT.

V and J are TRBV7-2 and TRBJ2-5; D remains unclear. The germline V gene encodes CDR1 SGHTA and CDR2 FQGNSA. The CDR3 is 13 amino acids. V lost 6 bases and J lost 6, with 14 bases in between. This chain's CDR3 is CASSPISTQTQYF. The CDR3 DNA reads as TGTGCCAGCAGTCCTATCAGCACACAGACCCAGTACTTC.

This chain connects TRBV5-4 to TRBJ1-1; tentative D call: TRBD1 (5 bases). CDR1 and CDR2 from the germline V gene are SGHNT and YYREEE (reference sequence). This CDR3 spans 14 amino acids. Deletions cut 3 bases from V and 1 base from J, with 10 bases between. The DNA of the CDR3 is TGTGCCAGCAGCTCCTGGGACGGGAACACTGAAGCTTTCTTT. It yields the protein CASSSWDGNTEAFF.

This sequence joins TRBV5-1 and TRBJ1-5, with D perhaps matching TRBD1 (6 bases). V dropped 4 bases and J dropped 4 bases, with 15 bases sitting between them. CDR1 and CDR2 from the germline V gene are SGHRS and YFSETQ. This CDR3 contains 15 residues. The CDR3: CASSPGGGPNQPQHF. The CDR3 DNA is TGCGCCAGCAGCCCGGGTGGGGGCCCAAATCAGCCCCAGCATTTT.

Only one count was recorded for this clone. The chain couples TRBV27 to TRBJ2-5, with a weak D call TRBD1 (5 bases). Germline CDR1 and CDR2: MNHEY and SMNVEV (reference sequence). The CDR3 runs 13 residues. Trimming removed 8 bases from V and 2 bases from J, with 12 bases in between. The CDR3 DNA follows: TGTGCCAGCCGTTATACAGGTCAAGAGACCCAGTACTTC. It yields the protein CASRYTGQETQYF.

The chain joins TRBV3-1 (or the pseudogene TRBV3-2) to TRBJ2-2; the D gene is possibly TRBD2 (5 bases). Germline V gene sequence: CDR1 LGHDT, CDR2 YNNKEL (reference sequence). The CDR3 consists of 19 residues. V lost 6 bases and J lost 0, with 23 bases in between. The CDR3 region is CASRASGPDSRANTGELFF. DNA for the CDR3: TGTGCCAGCAGGGCGAGCGGTCCAGACTCCCGGGCGAACACCGGGGAGCTGTTTTTT.

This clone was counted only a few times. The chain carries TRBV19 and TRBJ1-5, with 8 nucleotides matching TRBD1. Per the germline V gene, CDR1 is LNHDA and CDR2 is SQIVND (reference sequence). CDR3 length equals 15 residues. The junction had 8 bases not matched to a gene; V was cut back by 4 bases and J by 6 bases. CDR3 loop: CASSTQTGQGQPQHF. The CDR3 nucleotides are TGTGCCAGTAGTACACAGACAGGACAGGGTCAGCCCCAGCATTTT.

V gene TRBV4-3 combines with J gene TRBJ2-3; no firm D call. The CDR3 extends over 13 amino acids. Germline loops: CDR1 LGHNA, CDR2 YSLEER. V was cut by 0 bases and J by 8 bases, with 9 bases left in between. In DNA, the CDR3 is TGCGCCAGCAGCCAAGACTGGTCAGGTACGCAGTATTTT. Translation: CASSQDWSGTQYF.

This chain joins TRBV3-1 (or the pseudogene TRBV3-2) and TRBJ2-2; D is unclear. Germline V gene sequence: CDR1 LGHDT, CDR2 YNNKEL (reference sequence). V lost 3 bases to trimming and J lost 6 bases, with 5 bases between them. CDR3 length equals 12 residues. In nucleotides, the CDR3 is TGTGCCAGCAGCCACCAAGCCGGGGAGCTGTTTTTT. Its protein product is CASSHQAGELFF.

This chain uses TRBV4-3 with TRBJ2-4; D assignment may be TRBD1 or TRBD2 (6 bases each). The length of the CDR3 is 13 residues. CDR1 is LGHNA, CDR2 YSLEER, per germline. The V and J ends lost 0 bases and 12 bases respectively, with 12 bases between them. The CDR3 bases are TGCGCCAGCAGCCAAGATTTGGGGGGCAGTCAGTACTTC. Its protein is CASSQDLGGSQYF.

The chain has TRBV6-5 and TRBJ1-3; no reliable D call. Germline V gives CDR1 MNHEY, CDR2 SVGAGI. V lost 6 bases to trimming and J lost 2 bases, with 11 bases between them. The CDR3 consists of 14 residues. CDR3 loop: CASSSSGTGNTIYF. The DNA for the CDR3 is TGTGCCAGCAGCTCCAGTGGAACTGGAAACACCATATATTTT.

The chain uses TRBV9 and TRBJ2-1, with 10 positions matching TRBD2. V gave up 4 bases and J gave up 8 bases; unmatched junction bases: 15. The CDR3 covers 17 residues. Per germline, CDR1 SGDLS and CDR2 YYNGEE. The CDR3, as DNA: TGTGCCAGCAGCCCGCAGCGGGGGGGCCCCGCTGTAGATGAGCAGTTCTTC. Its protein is CASSPQRGGPAVDEQFF.

The CDR3 region has the DNA TGTGCCACCGCGGCTACTAGAAATATTAACAATGAGCAGTTCTTC. Translating gives CATAATRNINNEQFF. This chain uses TRBV15 with TRBJ2-1; possible D gene TRBD2, 5 bases. Germline V lookup: CDR1 LNHNV, CDR2 YYDKDF (reference sequence). V lost 8 bases and J 5 bases, leaving 19 bases between the germline ends. The CDR3 has 15 amino acids.

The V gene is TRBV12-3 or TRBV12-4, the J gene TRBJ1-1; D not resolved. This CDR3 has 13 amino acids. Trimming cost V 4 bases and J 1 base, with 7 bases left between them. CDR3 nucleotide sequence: TGTGCCAGCAGTTCCACAGAGAACACTGAAGCTTTCTTT. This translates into CASSSTENTEAFF.

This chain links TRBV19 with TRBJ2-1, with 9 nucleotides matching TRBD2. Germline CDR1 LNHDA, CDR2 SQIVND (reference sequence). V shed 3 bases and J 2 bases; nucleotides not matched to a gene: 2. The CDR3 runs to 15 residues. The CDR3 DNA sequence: TGTGCCAGTAGTATGGCGGGGGGGCCCTACAATGAGCAGTTCTTC. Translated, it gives CASSMAGGPYNEQFF.

The CDR3 DNA sequence: TGTGCCAGCAGTTACTCCGGCATAACCTGGTCCCGAGGCTACACCTTC. This gives the protein CASSYSGITWSRGYTF. This chain uses TRBV6-5 with TRBJ1-2; D is unresolved. This CDR3 region has 16 residues. Germline V gene sequence: CDR1 MNHEY, CDR2 SVGAGI. V shed 0 bases and J shed 8 bases, with 19 bases lying between them.

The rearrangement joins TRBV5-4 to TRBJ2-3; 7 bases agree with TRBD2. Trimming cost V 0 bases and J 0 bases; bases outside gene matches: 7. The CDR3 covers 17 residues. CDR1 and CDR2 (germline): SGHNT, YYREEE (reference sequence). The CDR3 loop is CASSLDGRATSTDTQYF. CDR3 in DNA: TGTGCCAGCAGCTTGGATGGGAGGGCTACTAGCACAGATACGCAGTATTTT. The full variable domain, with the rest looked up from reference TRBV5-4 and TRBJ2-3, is ETGVTQSPTHLIKTRGQQVTLRCSSQSGHNTVSWYQQALGQGPQFIFQYYREEENGRGNFPPRFSGLQFPNYSSELNVNALELDDSALYLCASSLDGRATSTDTQYFGPGTRLTVL.

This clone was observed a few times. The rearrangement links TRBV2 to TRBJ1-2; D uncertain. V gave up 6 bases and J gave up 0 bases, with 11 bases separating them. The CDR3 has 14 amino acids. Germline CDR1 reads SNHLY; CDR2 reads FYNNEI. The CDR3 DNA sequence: TGTGCCAGCAGATTAGAAGGAACTAACTATGGCTACACCTTC. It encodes CASRLEGTNYGYTF.

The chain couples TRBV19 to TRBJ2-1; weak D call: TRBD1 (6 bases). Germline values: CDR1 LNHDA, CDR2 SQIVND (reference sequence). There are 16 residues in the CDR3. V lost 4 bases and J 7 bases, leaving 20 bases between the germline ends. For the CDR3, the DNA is TGTGCCAGTAGTAATCCAGCCAGGGGCCGAGGTAATGAGCAGTTCTTC. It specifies CASSNPARGRGNEQFF.

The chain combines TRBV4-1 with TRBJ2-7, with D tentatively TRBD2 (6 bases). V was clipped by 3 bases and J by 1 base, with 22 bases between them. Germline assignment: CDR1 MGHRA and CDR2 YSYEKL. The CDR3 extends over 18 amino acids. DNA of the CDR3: TGCGCCAGCAGCCAGACCTCAGGTCGGGGAGGAAGATCCTACGAGCAGTACTTC. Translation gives CASSQTSGRGGRSYEQYF.

As DNA, the CDR3 is TGTGCCAGCAGCGACGGAGCAGGTCCCAATCAGCCCCAGCATTTT. Translated: CASSDGAGPNQPQHF. The chain couples TRBV7-9 to TRBJ1-5; D gene uncertain. This CDR3 is 15 amino acids long. The V and J ends lost 5 bases and 3 bases respectively, with 14 bases between them. Germline assignment: CDR1 SEHNR and CDR2 FQNEAQ (reference sequence).

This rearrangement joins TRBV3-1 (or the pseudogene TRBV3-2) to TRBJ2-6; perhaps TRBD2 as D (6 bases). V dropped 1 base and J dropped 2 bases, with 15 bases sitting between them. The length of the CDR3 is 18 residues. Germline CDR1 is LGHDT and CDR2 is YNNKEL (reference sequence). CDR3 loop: CASSQVGTGEPGANVLTF. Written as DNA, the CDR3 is TGTGCCAGCAGCCAAGTTGGTACGGGGGAGCCTGGGGCCAACGTCCTGACTTTC.

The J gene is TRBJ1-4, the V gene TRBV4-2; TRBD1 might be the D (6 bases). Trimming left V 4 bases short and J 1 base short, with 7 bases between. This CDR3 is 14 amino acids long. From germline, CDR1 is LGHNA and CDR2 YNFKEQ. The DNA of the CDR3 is TGTGCCAGCAGCCCAGGGGAAACTAATGAAAAACTGTTTTTT. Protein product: CASSPGETNEKLFF.

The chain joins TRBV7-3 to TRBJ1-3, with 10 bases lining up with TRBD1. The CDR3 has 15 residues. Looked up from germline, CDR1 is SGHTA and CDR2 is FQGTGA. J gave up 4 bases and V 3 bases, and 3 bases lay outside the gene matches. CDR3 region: CASSLTGGVGNTIYF. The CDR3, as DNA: TGTGCCAGCAGCTTGACAGGGGGCGTGGGAAACACCATATATTTT.